This is a list of T cell receptor beta chains from one sample in a study of shared clonotypes between healthy human individuals. Method: immunoSEQ multiplex PCR; TCRdb's copy keeps in-frame clones and lacks some. The sample lists hundreds of thousands of clones; 75% to 85% were seen once. The source material was PBMCs. These receptor sequences come from a woman between 35 and 50 years old in good health. Some clones in this sample may be carry-over from other donors' samples. Each CDR3 is given with its conserved first and last residue. The D gene is left open where the match is weak. Rows may omit the clone size; those that give it use once, few, many or a size class.

clone_size	j_call	v_call	d_call	cdr3_aa	cdr3_nt
NA	TRBJ2-7	TRBV6-5	NA	CASSRTGRSGEQYF	TGTGCCAGCAGCCGAACGGGACGGTCCGGGGAGCAGTACTTC
NA	TRBJ1-5	TRBV5-4	NA	CASSLYGLGNQPQHF	TGTGCCAGCAGCTTGTATGGGTTAGGGAATCAGCCCCAGCATTTT
NA	TRBJ2-3	TRBV7-9	TRBD2	CASSPSRGSSSDTQYF	TGTGCCAGCAGTCCGTCTCGCGGGAGTAGTTCAGATACGCAGTATTTT
NA	TRBJ2-1	TRBV7-2	TRBD2	CASSLGAGANYEQFF	TGTGCCAGCAGCTTAGGAGCGGGAGCCAACTATGAGCAGTTCTTC
once	TRBJ2-2	TRBV5-1	NA	CASSLFSNTGELFF	TGCGCCAGCAGCTTGTTCTCGAACACCGGGGAGCTGTTTTTT
NA	TRBJ2-7	TRBV11-2	TRBD2	CASSLEAGVLYEQYF	TGTGCCAGCAGCTTAGAAGCGGGAGTCTTGTACGAGCAGTACTTC
NA	TRBJ2-7	TRBV27	NA	CASSLCYEQYF	TGTGCCAGCAGTTTATGCTACGAGCAGTACTTC
few	TRBJ1-1	TRBV7-3	TRBD1	CASSSQGADTEAFF	TGTGCCAGCAGCTCACAGGGGGCGGACACTGAAGCTTTCTTT
NA	TRBJ1-2	TRBV13	NA	CASSPGQYYGYTF	TGTGCCAGCAGCCCCGGACAGTACTATGGCTACACCTTC
NA	TRBJ1-5	TRBV6-5	NA	CASSYRPNQPQHF	TGTGCCAGCAGTTACAGGCCCAATCAGCCCCAGCATTTT
NA	TRBJ2-1	TRBV12-5	TRBD1	CASGTEDRGEQFF	TGTGCTAGTGGAACCGAGGACAGGGGTGAGCAGTTCTTC
NA	TRBJ2-1	TRBV6-1	NA	CASSDGGYNEQFF	TGTGCCAGCAGTGATGGAGGCTACAATGAGCAGTTCTTC
many	TRBJ1-2	TRBV30	NA	CAWPRALGGYTF	TGTGCCTGGCCCCGGGCCCTTGGCGGCTACACCTTC
NA	TRBJ2-1	TRBV6-6	NA	CASSYRPVSDEQFF	TGTGCCAGCAGTTACCGGCCCGTTTCGGATGAGCAGTTCTTC
NA	TRBJ2-7	TRBV29-1	TRBD1	CSVGGTGVHEQYF	TGCAGCGTTGGGGGGACAGGGGTCCACGAGCAGTACTTC
NA	TRBJ2-7	TRBV4-2	NA	CASSQDILSYEQYF	TGTGCCAGCAGCCAAGATATCCTTTCCTACGAGCAGTACTTC